One and the same sample provided the 6 T cell receptor beta chains below, sequenced in a study of blood T cells in healthy people across ages. Primers used in a second PCR of roughly 6 to 12 cycles were a sample-barcoded 5' primer and a J-beta primer mix. TCRdb passed the 5' RACE reads through MiXCR, listing each CDR3 protein once. Of about 1.6 million distinct CDR3 sequences listed, about 35% are singletons. Sequencing used blood. The receptor source for this set is a woman younger than 45 in good health.

The V call is TRBV30, the J call TRBJ1-5; 7 nucleotides line up with TRBD1. Unmatched junction bases numbered 8, after V lost 4 bases and J lost 2 bases. This CDR3 contains 15 residues. Germline V gives CDR1 GTSNPN, CDR2 SVGIG (reference sequence). Here the CDR3 reads CAWIYRQGGNQPQHF. As DNA, the CDR3 is TGTGCCTGGATATACCGACAGGGCGGCAATCAGCCCCAGCATTTT.

The V and J genes are TRBV6-1 and TRBJ2-7; a possible D gene is TRBD1 (5 bases). V lost 2 bases, J lost 6 bases, and 8 bases lay in between. Germline-derived CDR1 and CDR2 are MNHNS and SASEGT. The CDR3 covers 12 residues. Written as DNA, the CDR3 is TGTGCCAGCAGTGAACTAAGGGGCGAGCAGTACTTC. Protein: CASSELRGEQYF.

The chain recombines TRBV28 with TRBJ2-1; TRBD2 agrees at 7 bases. Germline values: CDR1 MDHEN, CDR2 SYDVKM. This CDR3 is 15 amino acids long. V trimming: 6 bases; J trimming: 6 bases; junction bases outside the gene matches: 11. The CDR3 sequence is CASSHRGSRGNEQFF. The DNA for the CDR3 is TGTGCCAGCAGCCACCGCGGGAGTCGGGGCAATGAGCAGTTCTTC. Based on the CDR3 plus reference TRBV28 and TRBJ2-1, the full variable domain is DVKVTQSSRYLVKRTGEKVFLECVQDMDHENMFWYRQDPGLGLRLIYFSYDVKMKEKGDIPEGYSVSREKKERFSLILESASTNQTSMYLCASSHRGSRGNEQFFGPGTRLTVL.

The chain is built from TRBV12-3 or TRBV12-4 and TRBJ1-5, with D possibly TRBD1 on 5 matching bases. CDR3 length: 16 amino acids. The V end lost 1 base, the J end lost 4 bases, and 14 bases lay between the germline ends. The CDR3 loop is CASSLGPGGPNQPQHF. Written as DNA, the CDR3 is TGTGCCAGCAGTTTAGGGCCCGGGGGACCAAATCAGCCCCAGCATTTT.

This clonotype was seen a few times. The chain recombines TRBV6-1 with TRBJ1-6; no definite D call. The germline CDR1 and CDR2 sequences are MNHNS and SASEGT. Trimming shortened V by 6 bases and J by 7 bases, and 16 bases separated the two germline ends. CDR3 size: 15 residues. The DNA for the CDR3 is TGTGCCAGCAGCAAGGACGGGCCCTGGAATTCACCCCTCCACTTT. This gives the protein CASSKDGPWNSPLHF.

This chain uses TRBV4-2 with TRBJ2-7, with D possibly matching TRBD2 (6 bases). Germline V gene lookup returns CDR1 LGHNA and CDR2 YNFKEQ. Trimming removed 0 bases at V and 0 bases at J, with 12 bases between. The CDR3 contains 16 residues. DNA of the CDR3: TGTGCCAGCAGCCAAGAGGAGGGGCCGCGCTCCTACGAGCAGTACTTC. Amino acid sequence: CASSQEEGPRSYEQYF.